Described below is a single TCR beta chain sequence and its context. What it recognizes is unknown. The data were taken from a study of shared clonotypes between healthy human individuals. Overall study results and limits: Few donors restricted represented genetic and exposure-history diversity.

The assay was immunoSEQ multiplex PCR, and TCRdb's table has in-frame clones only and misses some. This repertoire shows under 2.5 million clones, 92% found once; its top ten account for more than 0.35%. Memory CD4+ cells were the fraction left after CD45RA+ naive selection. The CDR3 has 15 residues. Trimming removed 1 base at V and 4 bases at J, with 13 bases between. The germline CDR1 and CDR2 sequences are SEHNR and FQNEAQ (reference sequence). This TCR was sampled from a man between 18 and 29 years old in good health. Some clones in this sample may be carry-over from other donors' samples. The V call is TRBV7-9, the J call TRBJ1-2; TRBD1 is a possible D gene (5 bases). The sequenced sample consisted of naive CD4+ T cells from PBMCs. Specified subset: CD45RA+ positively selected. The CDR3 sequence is CASSLVGAAAYGYTF. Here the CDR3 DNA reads TGTGCCAGCAGCTTAGTCGGGGCAGCCGCCTATGGCTACACCTTC.